This T cell receptor (beta chain) was sequenced for a study of shared clonotypes between healthy human individuals. Original handling: Junction-only sequences produced by ImmunoSEQ had no quality scores, so filtering differed. Profiling relied on immunoSEQ multiplex PCR, and the TCRdb table lists in-frame clones only, not all of them. V and J calls and clone size are as listed in that table; D and trimming were resolved from the DNA. The sample holds about 710,000 clones, 73% seen once. V lost 8 bases and J lost 2, with 13 bases in between. Germline values: CDR1 SNHLY, CDR2 FYNNEI. CDR3 length: 13 amino acids.

Sequencing was done on a sample of memory CD4+ T cells sorted from blood. Subset noted: CD45RA-negative fraction. The chain carries TRBV2 and TRBJ2-7; possible D gene TRBD2, 5 bases. The source of this sequence is a woman in her 30s in good health. The DNA of the CDR3 is TGTGCCAGCGGAGCGGACGGGGCCTACGAGCAGTACTTC. It codes for CASGADGAYEQYF.